One and the same sample provided the 29 T cell receptor beta chains below, sequenced in a study of T cell repertoires in cytomegalovirus infection. TCRdb re-called the reads through MiXCR, storing one row per CDR3 protein. The table records about 490,000 distinct CDR3 sequences, about 10% of them present only once. Source material: PBMCs. Receptors were obtained from a human donor in good health (CMV status not recorded). Some clones in this sample may be carry-over from other donors' samples.

In its sample, this clonotype was seen many times. DNA for the CDR3: TGTGCCAGCAGTTGGGACAGGGACGGTCAGCCCCAGCATTTT. It encodes CASSWDRDGQPQHF. The chain couples TRBV6-5 to TRBJ1-5; 9 bases agree with TRBD1. V lost 4 bases, J lost 6 bases, and 4 bases stayed unmatched. The CDR3 covers 14 residues. Germline lookup yields CDR1 MNHEY and CDR2 SVGAGI.

This clonotype showed up many times. J is TRBJ2-4 and V is TRBV20-1; 7 bases match TRBD2. The CDR3 is 16 residues long. The J segment lost 1 base and the V segment lost 3 bases, leaving 9 bases of the junction unmatched. Germline values: CDR1 DFQATT, CDR2 SNEGSKA (reference sequence). The DNA for the CDR3 is TGCAGTGCTAGGGATATAGCGGGTGCGGCCAAAAACATTCAGTACTTC. Translation gives CSARDIAGAAKNIQYF.

The chain is built from TRBV6-1 and TRBJ2-1, with 8 bases lining up with TRBD1. Germline assignment: CDR1 MNHNS and CDR2 SASEGT. With V trimmed by 4 bases and J by 9 bases, 5 bases remained unmatched. This CDR3 region has 13 residues. CDR3 residues: CASSVYRGSEQFF. CDR3 coding DNA: TGTGCCAGCAGTGTGTACAGGGGGAGTGAGCAGTTCTTC.

This clonotype appeared many times. The rearrangement links TRBV14 to TRBJ2-7; 12 bases are shared with TRBD2. The junction had 15 bases not matched to a gene; V was cut back by 2 bases and J by 1 base. The CDR3 length is 20 residues. Germline V CDR1 and CDR2: SGHDN, FVKESK. CDR3 bases: TGTGCCAGCAGCCAAACAATCCGGGGACTAGCGGGTCAAGATTCCTACGAGCAGTACTTC. It yields the protein CASSQTIRGLAGQDSYEQYF.

This clonotype was observed at least ten times. The V and J genes are TRBV28 and TRBJ2-5, with D possibly being TRBD1 (6 bases). Trimming left V 5 bases short and J 2 bases short, with 18 bases between. CDR3 length: 16 residues. The germline V gene has CDR1 MDHEN and CDR2 SYDVKM. CDR3 loop: CASSRGRGHSQETQYF. The CDR3 DNA follows: TGTGCCAGCAGTCGGGGAAGGGGACATAGTCAAGAGACCCAGTACTTC.

This clonotype was recorded many times. The DNA for the CDR3 is TGTGCCAGCAGCTCCGGGACAGGGATCGGGGAGCAGTTCTTC. Translating it yields CASSSGTGIGEQFF. V gene TRBV5-6 combines with J gene TRBJ2-1; 9 bases fit TRBD1. The junction had 8 bases not matched to a gene; V was cut back by 3 bases and J by 10 bases. The CDR3 extends over 14 amino acids. Germline CDR1 SGHDT, CDR2 YYEEEE.

This clonotype was picked up many times. The chain combines TRBV6-5 with TRBJ2-4; no clear D gene. Trimming cost V 2 bases and J 0 bases, with 11 bases left between them. Germline V gives CDR1 MNHEY, CDR2 SVGAGI. There are 16 residues in the CDR3. This CDR3 reads CASSYDMKLAKNIQYF. Written as DNA, the CDR3 is TGTGCCAGCAGTTACGACATGAAACTAGCCAAAAACATTCAGTACTTC.

This clonotype was observed a few times. The V call is TRBV4-2, the J call TRBJ1-3, with TRBD1 matching 9 bases. The CDR3 runs to 16 residues. With V trimmed by 1 base and J by 0 bases, 1 base remained unmatched. The germline V gene has CDR1 LGHNA and CDR2 YNFKEQ. The CDR3 sequence: CASSQGQGGSGNTIYF. CDR3 in DNA: TGTGCCAGCAGCCAAGGACAGGGGGGCTCTGGAAACACCATATATTTT.

This clonotype was seen at least ten times. The chain combines TRBV6-1 with TRBJ1-2, with 9 bases matching TRBD1. J gave up 6 bases and V 1 base, and 6 bases lay outside the gene matches. Germline V gene data show CDR1 as MNHNS and CDR2 as SASEGT. CDR3 size: 15 residues. The CDR3 is CASSEVGTGWDGYTF. The DNA of the CDR3 is TGTGCCAGCAGTGAAGTAGGGACAGGGTGGGATGGCTACACCTTC.

This clonotype was picked up many times. The V and J genes are TRBV2 and TRBJ1-4, with D unresolved. Between the trimmed V and J ends, which lost 3 bases and 4 bases, there was a span of 3 bases. CDR3 length: 12 residues. Germline V lookup: CDR1 SNHLY, CDR2 FYNNEI. In nucleotides, the CDR3 is TGTGCCAGCAGTGACTATAATGAAAAACTGTTTTTT. Encoded protein: CASSDYNEKLFF.

The chain recombines TRBV7-9 with TRBJ2-5; the D is unclear. V dropped 6 bases and J dropped 4 bases, with 15 bases sitting between them. The CDR3 sequence is 14 residues long. CDR1 is SEHNR and CDR2 is FQNEAQ in the germline V gene (reference sequence). The chain's CDR3 is CASSMDGALETQYF. In DNA, the CDR3 is TGTGCCAGCAGTATGGACGGAGCCTTAGAGACCCAGTACTTC.

There are many counts of this clonotype. The chain carries TRBV6-5 and TRBJ2-3; D may match TRBD1 or TRBD2 (5 bases each). Germline V gives CDR1 MNHEY, CDR2 SVGAGI. Trimming removed 2 bases at V and 1 base at J, with 13 bases between. CDR3 length: 16 amino acids. This chain's CDR3 is CASSYEGDGGTDTQYF. In DNA form, the CDR3 reads TGTGCCAGCAGTTACGAAGGGGACGGAGGCACAGATACGCAGTATTTT.

The chain employs TRBV28 and TRBJ1-2, with TRBD1 as a possible D gene (6 bases). This CDR3 has 13 residues. With 6 bases removed from V and 4 bases from J, the gap between germline ends came to 12 bases. Per germline, CDR1 MDHEN and CDR2 SYDVKM. The CDR3 is CASSYGQSYGYTF. The CDR3, as DNA: TGTGCCAGCAGCTACGGACAGAGCTATGGCTACACCTTC.

There are many counts of this clonotype. This sequence joins TRBV7-3 and TRBJ1-1, with 8 bases identical to TRBD1. The CDR3 is made up of 15 amino acids. Germline V gene lookup returns CDR1 SGHTA and CDR2 FQGTGA. Trimming at V came to 5 bases and at J to 4 bases, leaving 9 bases not matched to a gene. CDR3 in amino acids: CASSPDRGLSTEAFF. Written as DNA, the CDR3 is TGTGCCAGCAGCCCAGACAGGGGCTTGAGCACTGAAGCTTTCTTT.

This clonotype was seen more than once but under ten times. V and J are TRBV5-4 and TRBJ2-3; 8 bases align to TRBD2. This CDR3 has 16 residues. Germline loops: CDR1 SGHNT, CDR2 YYREEE (reference sequence). Trimming removed 5 bases from V and 1 base from J; junction bases left unmatched: 9. The CDR3 DNA follows: TGTGCCAGCAGTTTTGGCCAGCGGGGGCGCACAGATACGCAGTATTTT. It yields the protein CASSFGQRGRTDTQYF.

This clonotype was observed many times. This sequence joins TRBV4-1 and TRBJ2-7, with 11 bases lining up with TRBD2. V shed 6 bases, J shed 5 bases, and the junction held 9 bases outside the gene matches. The germline gives CDR1 MGHRA, CDR2 YSYEKL. This CDR3 has 15 amino acids. CDR3 bases: TGCGCCAGCAGACCTCTAGCGGGGGGCACCAACGAGCAGTACTTC. Its translation is CASRPLAGGTNEQYF.

Many counts were recorded for this clonotype. This chain uses TRBV12-3 or TRBV12-4 with TRBJ2-7; 12 bases are a match to TRBD2. With V trimmed by 4 bases and J by 9 bases, 7 bases remained unmatched. The CDR3 has 14 residues. CDR3 nucleotide sequence: TGTGCCAGCAGTTCCCTAGCGGGAGGGTTAGGGCAGTACTTC. Protein: CASSSLAGGLGQYF.

This clonotype was observed at least ten times. The chain joins TRBV14 to TRBJ2-5; TRBD1 matches at 7 bases. The CDR3 is 15 residues long. V lost 3 bases and J lost 1; bases outside the gene matches: 5. CDR1 is SGHDN and CDR2 is FVKESK in the germline V gene. In DNA form, the CDR3 reads TGTGCCAGCAGCCAGGAAGGGACAGCCCAAGAGACCCAGTACTTC. Encoded protein: CASSQEGTAQETQYF. The variable domain in full, completed from reference TRBV14 and TRBJ2-5, reads EAGVTQFPSHSVIEKGQTVTLRCDPISGHDNLYWYRRVMGKEIKFLLHFVKESKQDESGMPNNRFLAERTGGTYSTLKVQPAELEDSGVYFCASSQEGTAQETQYFGPGTRLLVL.

This clonotype appeared a few times. The rearrangement uses TRBV20-1 and TRBJ1-2, with no clear D. Germline assignment: CDR1 DFQATT and CDR2 SNEGSKA (reference sequence). The ends were cut back, 5 bases at V and 0 bases at J, with 10 bases in the middle. The CDR3 has 13 amino acids. DNA for the CDR3: TGCAGTGCTGCTGGAAGGGCTAACTATGGCTACACCTTC. It is translated as CSAAGRANYGYTF.

In its sample, this clonotype was seen a few times. The V call is TRBV19, the J call TRBJ2-5; D gene unclear. Germline values: CDR1 LNHDA, CDR2 SQIVND (reference sequence). The germline V and J ends were trimmed by 2 bases and 1 base, with 5 bases remaining between them. This CDR3 is built from 13 residues. The CDR3, as DNA: TGTGCCAGTAGTATATCCCTCCAAGAGACCCAGTACTTC. Encoded protein: CASSISLQETQYF. The variable domain in full, completed from reference TRBV19 and TRBJ2-5, reads DGGITQSPKYLFRKEGQNVTLSCEQNLNHDAMYWYRQDPGQGLRLIYYSQIVNDFQKGDIAEGYSVSREKKESFPLTVTSAQKNPTAFYLCASSISLQETQYFGPGTRLLVL.

This clonotype was counted many times. This CDR3 is CAISDVGNQPQHF. CDR3 DNA sequence: TGTGCCATCAGTGACGTGGGCAATCAGCCCCAGCATTTT. The chain employs TRBV10-3 and TRBJ1-5, with no clear D. Germline values: CDR1 ENHRY, CDR2 SYGVKD. The CDR3 is made up of 13 amino acids. V was clipped by 3 bases and J by 2 bases, with 5 bases between them.

The chain links TRBV9 to TRBJ1-2; D might be TRBD1 (6 bases). Germline V gene data show CDR1 as SGDLS and CDR2 as YYNGEE. The V gene lost 5 bases and the J gene lost 8 bases, with 25 bases spanning the gap. This CDR3 contains 16 residues. The CDR3 loop reads CASRRTEQGVGDGYTF. The CDR3 DNA follows: TGTGCCAGCAGGCGGACGGAACAGGGCGTCGGTGACGGCTACACCTTC.

This clonotype was found many times. V usage is TRBV27 and J usage is TRBJ1-2; D might be TRBD1 (5 bases). This CDR3 has 14 amino acids. The germline gives CDR1 MNHEY, CDR2 SMNVEV (reference sequence). V was shortened by 3 bases and J by 8 bases, with 16 bases between the two germline ends. The CDR3: CASSFGPAGRGYTF. CDR3 DNA: TGTGCCAGCAGTTTCGGGCCCGCGGGGCGAGGCTACACCTTC.

This sequence joins TRBV28 and TRBJ2-2, with 7 bases aligning to TRBD1. The length of the CDR3 is 15 residues. V shed 2 bases, J shed 6 bases, and the junction held 6 bases outside the gene matches. The germline V gene encodes CDR1 MDHEN and CDR2 SYDVKM. The CDR3 here is CASSLTQGVAGELFF. The CDR3, as DNA: TGTGCCAGCAGTTTAACCCAGGGGGTAGCCGGGGAGCTGTTTTTT.

Many counts were recorded for this clonotype. The chain combines TRBV10-3 with TRBJ2-7, with 8 bases that match TRBD2. Per the germline V gene, CDR1 is ENHRY and CDR2 is SYGVKD. V lost 4 bases, J lost 3 bases, and 2 bases stayed unmatched. The CDR3 spans 13 residues. CDR3 DNA sequence: TGTGCCATCAGTGTACTAGCGGTCTACGAGCAGTACTTC. Translation: CAISVLAVYEQYF.

Remarks on this clonotype: With a much larger clone just one base away, this may be a read error. This chain connects TRBV19 to TRBJ2-1; 9 bases are shared with TRBD2. Germline V gene lookup returns CDR1 LNHDA and CDR2 SQIVND (reference sequence). The CDR3 totals 19 residues. V lost 6 bases and J lost 0; bases outside the gene matches: 15. The CDR3, as DNA: TGTGCCAGTAGCGCAGGACTAGCGAGAAAAGGCAGCTCCTACAATGAGCAGTTCTTC. Translation gives CASSAGLARKGSSYNEQFF.

The sample holds many counts of this clonotype. The chain carries TRBV7-2 and TRBJ2-1; tentatively, D is TRBD1 or TRBD2 (5 bases each). Germline values: CDR1 SGHTA, CDR2 FQGNSA. Trimming took 3 bases from V and 8 from J, leaving 17 bases between them. This CDR3 spans 15 amino acids. The CDR3 spells CASSFQWGHSDEQFF. The CDR3 nucleotides are TGTGCCAGCAGCTTCCAATGGGGCCATAGCGATGAGCAGTTCTTC.

This clonotype was found a few times. The V call is TRBV20-1, the J call TRBJ2-7, with 7 bases lining up with TRBD1. Germline CDR1 and CDR2: DFQATT and SNEGSKA (reference sequence). J lost 5 bases, V lost 4 bases, and 14 bases had no gene match. The CDR3 covers 15 residues. The CDR3 spells CSATFPLDRVNEQYF. The CDR3 DNA reads as TGCAGTGCTACCTTTCCTCTTGACAGGGTCAACGAGCAGTACTTC.

This clonotype was observed many times. The rearrangement joins TRBV7-8 to TRBJ1-2; D is perhaps TRBD1 (5 bases). The CDR3 covers 16 residues. Trimming took off 0 bases at V and 1 base at J, with 12 bases between the two ends. Germline loops: CDR1 SGHVS, CDR2 FQNEAQ. The CDR3 sequence: CASSLARQILNYGYTF. The CDR3 DNA sequence: TGTGCCAGCAGCTTAGCCCGACAGATCCTTAACTATGGCTACACCTTC.